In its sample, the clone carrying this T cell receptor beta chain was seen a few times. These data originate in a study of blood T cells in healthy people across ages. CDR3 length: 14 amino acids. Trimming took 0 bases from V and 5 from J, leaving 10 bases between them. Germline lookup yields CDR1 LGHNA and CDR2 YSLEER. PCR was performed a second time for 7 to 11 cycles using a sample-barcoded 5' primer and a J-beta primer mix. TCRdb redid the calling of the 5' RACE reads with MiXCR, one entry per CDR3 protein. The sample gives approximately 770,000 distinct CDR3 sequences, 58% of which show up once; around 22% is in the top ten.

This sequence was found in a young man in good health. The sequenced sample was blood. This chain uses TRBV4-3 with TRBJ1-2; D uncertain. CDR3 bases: TGCGCCAGCAGCCAAGATGTGGGGAAGTATGGCTACACCTTC. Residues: CASSQDVGKYGYTF.